The clone carrying this T cell receptor (beta chain) was detected only a few times. This sample is drawn from a study of T-cell reconstitution after alpha-beta-depleted transplantation in children. Germline CDR1 is SGHVS and CDR2 is FNYEAQ. V lost 1 base to trimming and J lost 1 base; unmatched junction nucleotides: 6. CDR3 length equals 16 residues. As it was prepared, the TCRbeta library received unique molecular identifiers. One entry per CDR3 protein results from TCRdb running MiXCR on the PCR reads. The sample includes about 540,000 distinct CDR3 sequences, about 16% of them seen just once. Specimen: PBMCs from the stem cell graft donor, collected from the stem cell graft. This rearrangement joins TRBV7-6 to TRBJ2-5; 7 positions match TRBD1. The receptor was derived from a human donor who donated a stem cell graft to a child with acute lymphoblastic leukemia. The DNA of the CDR3 is TGTGCCAGCAGCTTAGAGCATCGGACAGGCCAAGAGACCCAGTACTTC. Amino acid sequence: CASSLEHRTGQETQYF.